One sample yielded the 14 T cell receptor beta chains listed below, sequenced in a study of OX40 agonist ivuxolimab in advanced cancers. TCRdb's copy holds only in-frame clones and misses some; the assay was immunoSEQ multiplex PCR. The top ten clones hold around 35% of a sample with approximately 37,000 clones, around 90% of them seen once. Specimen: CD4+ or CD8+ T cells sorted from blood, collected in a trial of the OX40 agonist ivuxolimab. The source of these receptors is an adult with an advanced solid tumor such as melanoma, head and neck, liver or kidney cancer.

CDR3 sequence (DNA): TGTGCCAGCAGGTCCGAGGTTTACGAGCAGTACTTC. Translation gives CASRSEVYEQYF. The chain joins TRBV7-2 to TRBJ2-7; D unresolved. Between the trimmed V and J ends, which lost 6 bases and 4 bases, there was a span of 10 bases. This CDR3 contains 12 residues. Germline V gives CDR1 SGHTA, CDR2 FQGNSA.

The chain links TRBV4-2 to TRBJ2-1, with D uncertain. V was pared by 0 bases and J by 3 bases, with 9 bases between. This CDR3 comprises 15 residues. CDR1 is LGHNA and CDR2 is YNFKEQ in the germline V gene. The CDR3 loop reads CASSQDQFYYNEQFF. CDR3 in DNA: TGTGCCAGCAGCCAAGATCAATTCTACTACAATGAGCAGTTCTTC.

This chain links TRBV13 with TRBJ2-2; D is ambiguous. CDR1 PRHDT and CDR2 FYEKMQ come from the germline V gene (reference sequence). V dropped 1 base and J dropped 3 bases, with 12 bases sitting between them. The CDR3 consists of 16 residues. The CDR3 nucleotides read TGTGCCAGCAGCTTAGTGATTGGTTTCGACACCGGGGAGCTGTTTTTT. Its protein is CASSLVIGFDTGELFF.

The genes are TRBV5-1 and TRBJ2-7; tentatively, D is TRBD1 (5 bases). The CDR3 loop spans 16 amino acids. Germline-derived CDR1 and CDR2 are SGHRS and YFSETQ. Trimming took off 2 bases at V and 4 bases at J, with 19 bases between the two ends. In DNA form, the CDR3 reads TGCGCCAGCAGCTTAGGCCAGGGTGGCTCCACGTACGAGCAGTACTTC. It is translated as CASSLGQGGSTYEQYF.

CDR3 in amino acids: CASSPLGGSPGELFF. In DNA, the CDR3 is TGTGCCAGCAGCCCATTGGGGGGGTCTCCCGGGGAGCTGTTTTTT. The chain carries TRBV11-1 and TRBJ2-2, with TRBD2 matching over 7 bases. Per germline, CDR1 SGHAT and CDR2 FQDESV (reference sequence). This CDR3 comprises 15 residues. With 5 bases clipped from V and 6 bases from J, the junction kept 9 bases outside the gene matches.

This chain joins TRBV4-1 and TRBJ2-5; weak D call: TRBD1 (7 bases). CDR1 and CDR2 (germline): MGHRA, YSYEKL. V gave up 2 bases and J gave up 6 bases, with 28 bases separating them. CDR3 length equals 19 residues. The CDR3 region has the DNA TGCGCCAGCAGCCAAAACCCTGACAGGGAGTTCCGGGAGTTGAAGACCCAGTACTTC. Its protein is CASSQNPDREFRELKTQYF.

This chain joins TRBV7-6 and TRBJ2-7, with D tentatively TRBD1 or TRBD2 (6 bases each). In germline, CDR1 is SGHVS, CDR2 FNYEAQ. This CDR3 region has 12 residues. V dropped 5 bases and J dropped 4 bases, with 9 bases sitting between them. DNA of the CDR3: TGTGCCAGCAGCCCGGGGGCTTACGAGCAGTACTTC. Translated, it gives CASSPGAYEQYF.

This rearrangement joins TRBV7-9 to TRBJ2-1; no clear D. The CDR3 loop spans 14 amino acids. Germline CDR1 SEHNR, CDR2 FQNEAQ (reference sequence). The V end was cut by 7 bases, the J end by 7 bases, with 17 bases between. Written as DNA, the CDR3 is TGTGCCAGCACTCCCAACCCCTTCGGGAATGAGCAGTTCTTC. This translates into CASTPNPFGNEQFF.

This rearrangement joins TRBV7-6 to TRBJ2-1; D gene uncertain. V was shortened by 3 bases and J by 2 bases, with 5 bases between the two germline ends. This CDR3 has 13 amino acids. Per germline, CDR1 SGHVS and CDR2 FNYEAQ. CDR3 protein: CASSFSPYNEQFF. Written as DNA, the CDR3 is TGTGCCAGCAGCTTTAGCCCCTACAATGAGCAGTTCTTC.

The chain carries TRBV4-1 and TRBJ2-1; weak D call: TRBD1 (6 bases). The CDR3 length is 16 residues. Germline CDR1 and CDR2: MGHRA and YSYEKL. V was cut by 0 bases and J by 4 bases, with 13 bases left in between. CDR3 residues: CASSQDSRGQYNEQFF. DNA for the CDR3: TGCGCCAGCAGCCAAGATTCCAGGGGCCAATACAATGAGCAGTTCTTC.

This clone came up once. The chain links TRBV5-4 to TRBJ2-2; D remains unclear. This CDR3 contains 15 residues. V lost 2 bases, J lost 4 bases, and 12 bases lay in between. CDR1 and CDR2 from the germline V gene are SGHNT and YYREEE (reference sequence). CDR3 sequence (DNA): TGTGCCAGCAGCTTCCCGGAAGTTATCACCGGGGAGCTGTTTTTT. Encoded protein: CASSFPEVITGELFF. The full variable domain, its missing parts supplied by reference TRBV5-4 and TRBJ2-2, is ETGVTQSPTHLIKTRGQQVTLRCSSQSGHNTVSWYQQALGQGPQFIFQYYREEENGRGNFPPRFSGLQFPNYSSELNVNALELDDSALYLCASSFPEVITGELFFGEGSRLTVL.

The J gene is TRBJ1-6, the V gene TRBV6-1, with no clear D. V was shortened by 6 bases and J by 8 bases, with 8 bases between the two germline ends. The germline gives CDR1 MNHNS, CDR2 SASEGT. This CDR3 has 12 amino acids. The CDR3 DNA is TGTGCCAGCAGAGAGGTTTATTCACCCCTCCACTTT. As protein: CASREVYSPLHF.

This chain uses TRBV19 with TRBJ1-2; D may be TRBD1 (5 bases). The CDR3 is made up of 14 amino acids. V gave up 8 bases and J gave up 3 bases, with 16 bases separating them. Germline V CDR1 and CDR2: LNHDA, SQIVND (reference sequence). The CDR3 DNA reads TGTGCCAGTGGGGACTTGGACGCTTACTATGGCTACACCTTC. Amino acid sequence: CASGDLDAYYGYTF.

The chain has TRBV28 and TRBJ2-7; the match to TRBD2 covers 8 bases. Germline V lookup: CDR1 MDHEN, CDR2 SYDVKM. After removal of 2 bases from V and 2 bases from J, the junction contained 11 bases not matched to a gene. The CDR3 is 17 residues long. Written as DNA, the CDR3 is TGTGCCAGCAGTTTAGGGGTCGGGCTAGCGGGCACCTACGAGCAGTACTTC. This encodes CASSLGVGLAGTYEQYF. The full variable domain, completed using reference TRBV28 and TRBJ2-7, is DVKVTQSSRYLVKRTGEKVFLECVQDMDHENMFWYRQDPGLGLRLIYFSYDVKMKEKGDIPEGYSVSREKKERFSLILESASTNQTSMYLCASSLGVGLAGTYEQYFGPGTRLTVT.